What follows are 14 T cell receptor beta chains derived from one specimen sequenced in a study of cytomegalovirus exposure and HLA in healthy donors. Amplification used 60 Vbeta primers and 13 Jbeta primers. Some clones are missing from TCRdb's copy, which holds only in-frame ones; the method was immunoSEQ multiplex PCR. The repertoire consists of about 98,000 clones, with roughly 81% occurring once and the leading ten covering roughly 1.4%. Sequencing used PBMCs. Receptors were obtained from a man aged 35-49 years in good health and CMV-seronegative.

The V gene is TRBV7-3, the J gene TRBJ1-3; possibly TRBD1 for D (5 bases). Trimming left V 5 bases short and J 0 bases short, with 14 bases between. Germline V gene lookup returns CDR1 SGHTA and CDR2 FQGTGA. The CDR3 has 16 residues. The CDR3 region has the DNA TGTGCCAGCAGCCCAGGGTCCTTGAGCTCTGGAAACACCATATATTTT. Translation gives CASSPGSLSSGNTIYF.

This clone was found once. The gene calls are TRBV6-5 and TRBJ1-1, with D unclear. The CDR3 spans 13 residues. Trimming pared 4 bases from V and 1 base from J, leaving 7 bases between. Germline V gene lookup returns CDR1 MNHEY and CDR2 SVGAGI. CDR3 DNA: TGTGCCAGCAGTTCCTCTAGGAACACTGAAGCTTTCTTT. Translation gives CASSSSRNTEAFF.

J is TRBJ1-1 and V is TRBV7-8; D gene uncertain. Trimming shortened V by 0 bases and J by 7 bases, and 9 bases separated the two germline ends. The CDR3 extends over 13 amino acids. Germline V gene lookup returns CDR1 SGHVS and CDR2 FQNEAQ. CDR3 region: CASSLAEQLEAFF. DNA of the CDR3: TGTGCCAGCAGCTTAGCGGAACAGCTTGAAGCTTTCTTT.

A note on this clone: This sample also contains other DNA sequences that code for the same CDR3. J is TRBJ2-2 and V is TRBV2; no reliable D call. Trimming took 8 bases from V and 3 from J, leaving 13 bases between them. The CDR3 covers 14 residues. Germline values: CDR1 SNHLY, CDR2 FYNNEI. The CDR3 DNA reads TGTGCCAGCCTAAGTAGGAGTTACACCGGGGAGCTGTTTTTT. This translates into CASLSRSYTGELFF.

The J gene is TRBJ1-5, the V gene TRBV5-6; TRBD1 agrees at 7 bases. The V and J ends lost 4 bases and 1 base, in that order; junction bases with no gene match: 5. The CDR3 has 15 residues. Germline CDR1 and CDR2: SGHDT and YYEEEE. This CDR3 is CASSQWDSSNQPQHF. In DNA form, the CDR3 reads TGTGCCAGCAGCCAATGGGACAGCAGCAATCAGCCCCAGCATTTT. The full variable domain, with the rest looked up from reference TRBV5-6 and TRBJ1-5, is DAGVTQSPTHLIKTRGQQVTLRCSPKSGHDTVSWYQQALGQGPQFIFQYYEEEERQRGNFPDRFSGHQFPNYSSELNVNALLLGDSALYLCASSQWDSSNQPQHFGDGTRLSIL.

The rearrangement uses TRBV6-1 and TRBJ2-3; maybe TRBD1 (5 bases). The germline V gene has CDR1 MNHNS and CDR2 SASEGT. The CDR3 runs 15 residues. V was clipped by 2 bases and J by 3 bases, with 12 bases between them. In nucleotides, the CDR3 is TGTGCCAGCAGTGAAAGGGGCGGAACAACAGATACGCAGTATTTT. Protein: CASSERGGTTDTQYF.

The chain combines TRBV7-7 with TRBJ2-5; maybe TRBD2 (7 bases). The CDR3 consists of 15 residues. V was trimmed by 5 bases and J by 5 bases, leaving 18 bases between them. Germline V gives CDR1 SSHAT, CDR2 FNYEAQ (reference sequence). In DNA, the CDR3 is TGTGCCAGCAGCCCCCGTGGTGGGGGGGCTGAGACCCAGTACTTC. It yields the protein CASSPRGGGAETQYF. Using reference TRBV7-7 and TRBJ2-5 for the parts outside the CDR3, the full variable domain is GAGVSQSPRYKVTKRGQDVTLRCDPISSHATLYWYQQALGQGPEFLTYFNYEAQPDKSGLPSDRFSAERPEGSISTLTIQRTEQRDSAMYRCASSPRGGGAETQYFGPGTRLLVL.

The V gene is TRBV6-5, the J gene TRBJ1-5, with TRBD1 matching over 8 bases. V shed 6 bases, J shed 6 bases, and the junction held 7 bases outside the gene matches. Germline V gene data show CDR1 as MNHEY and CDR2 as SVGAGI. CDR3 length: 14 amino acids. The CDR3 loop is CASSRTGHGQPQHF. In DNA form, the CDR3 reads TGTGCCAGCAGCCGGACAGGGCACGGTCAGCCCCAGCATTTT.

The rearrangement joins TRBV7-9 to TRBJ2-3, with D uncertain. V dropped 0 bases and J dropped 2 bases, with 9 bases sitting between them. This CDR3 is 15 amino acids long. The germline V gene encodes CDR1 SEHNR and CDR2 FQNEAQ (reference sequence). The CDR3 region has the DNA TGTGCCAGCAGCTTAGCGATCGGTAACACAGATACGCAGTATTTT. Its translation is CASSLAIGNTDTQYF.

CDR3: CASSSDGTPGGKLFF. The CDR3 DNA sequence: TGCGCCAGCAGCTCAGACGGGACTCCCGGGGGAAAACTGTTTTTT. V usage is TRBV5-1 and J usage is TRBJ1-4, with D perhaps TRBD1 (5 bases). Trimming pared 3 bases from V and 10 bases from J, leaving 19 bases between. This CDR3 has 15 amino acids. Germline loops: CDR1 SGHRS, CDR2 YFSETQ.

V gene TRBV6-1 combines with J gene TRBJ1-2; 7 nucleotides line up with TRBD1. Trimming cost V 0 bases and J 4 bases; bases outside gene matches: 8. This CDR3 region has 16 residues. Germline V gives CDR1 MNHNS, CDR2 SASEGT. CDR3 nucleotide sequence: TGTGCCAGCAGTGAAGCGAGGGACAGTCAGGTCTATGGCTACACCTTC. Amino acid sequence: CASSEARDSQVYGYTF.

In its sample, this clone was seen once. The chain employs TRBV5-6 and TRBJ1-4, with 9 bases matching TRBD1. Germline loops: CDR1 SGHDT, CDR2 YYEEEE. V shed 4 bases, J shed 7 bases, and the junction held 14 bases outside the gene matches. The CDR3 is made up of 17 amino acids. The chain's CDR3 is CASSPGQGPQSTEKLFF. DNA for the CDR3: TGTGCCAGCAGCCCCGGACAGGGGCCGCAGAGTACTGAAAAACTGTTTTTT. The variable domain in full, completed from reference TRBV5-6 and TRBJ1-4, reads DAGVTQSPTHLIKTRGQQVTLRCSPKSGHDTVSWYQQALGQGPQFIFQYYEEEERQRGNFPDRFSGHQFPNYSSELNVNALLLGDSALYLCASSPGQGPQSTEKLFFGSGTQLSVL.

The chain carries TRBV5-1 and TRBJ1-1, with 8 positions matching TRBD1. The CDR3 spans 12 residues. V shed 4 bases and J 10 bases; nucleotides not matched to a gene: 6. Per germline, CDR1 SGHRS and CDR2 YFSETQ. CDR3 in DNA: TGCGCCAGCAGCCTGCCGGACAGGGTAGCTTTCTTT. Protein: CASSLPDRVAFF.

V gene TRBV5-4 combines with J gene TRBJ2-5; the match to TRBD2 covers 8 bases. Germline assignment: CDR1 SGHNT and CDR2 YYREEE (reference sequence). The junction had 9 bases not matched to a gene; V was cut back by 6 bases and J by 5 bases. CDR3 length equals 14 residues. The CDR3 here is CASKHRGGTETQYF. CDR3 DNA sequence: TGTGCCAGCAAACACCGGGGGGGCACGGAGACCCAGTACTTC.